A selection of T cell receptor beta chains follows, all from one sample in a study of cytomegalovirus exposure and HLA in healthy donors. Sequencing was performed with immunoSEQ multiplex PCR; in TCRdb, only in-frame clones are kept and a portion is missing. The sample holds around 100,000 clones, under 80% seen once. The source material was PBMCs. Receptors originate from a woman younger than 30 in good health and CMV-seropositive. The CDR3 runs from the conserved cysteine through the conserved F or W. D genes are given only for firm matches. Size is omitted from some rows. Given values are once, few, many or a class for expanded clones.

>TRBV29-1|.|TRBJ2-5|.
TGCAGCGTTGACTGGGACTGGCAAGAGACCCAGTACTTC
CSVDWDWQETQYF
>TRBV27|.|TRBJ2-7|once
TGTGCCAGCAGTTCAGGGCACGAGCAGTACTTC
CASSSGHEQYF
>TRBV19|.|TRBJ1-4|few
TGTGCCAGCACACCGGGACACACTAATGAAAAACTGTTTTTT
CASTPGHTNEKLFF
>TRBV18|TRBD1|TRBJ1-5|.
TGTGCCAGCTCACCGCCAGACAGGGAAGGCCAGCCCCAGCATTTT
CASSPPDREGQPQHF
>TRBV4-3|TRBD2|TRBJ2-1|.
TGCGCCAGCAGCCAAGACGGAGTAGCGGGCAACAATGAGCAGTTCTTC
CASSQDGVAGNNEQFF
>TRBV4-1|TRBD2|TRBJ2-5|.
TGCGCCAGCAGCCAAGAGCGACTAGCACGAGAGACCCAGTACTTC
CASSQERLARETQYF
>TRBV30|TRBD2|TRBJ2-5|few
TGTGCCTGGGGAGCGGGAGGGGGGGAGACCCAGTACTTC
CAWGAGGGETQYF
>TRBV11-3|TRBD1|TRBJ2-3|.
TGTGCCAGCAGCCCCTCTCCGGGACAGAGCTTAGATACGCAGTATTTT
CASSPSPGQSLDTQYF
>TRBV29-1|.|TRBJ1-5|.
TGCAGCGTTGTAGCTGGTCACGGGGGCAATCAGCCCCAGCATTTT
CSVVAGHGGNQPQHF
>TRBV2|.|TRBJ2-5|.
TGTGCCAGCAGTGAAGCGCTGGGTGGGGGCGGAGAGACCCAGTACTTC
CASSEALGGGGETQYF
>TRBV28|TRBD2|TRBJ2-3|.
TGTGCCAGCATTCTAGCGGGAGGTAGCACAGATACGCAGTATTTT
CASILAGGSTDTQYF
>TRBV6-5|.|TRBJ1-1|.
TGTGCCAGCAGCCGAACAGGGACTGAAGCTTTCTTT
CASSRTGTEAFF
>TRBV4-3|.|TRBJ2-7|.
TGCGCCAGCAGCCAAGACAGGTACTCCTACGAGCAGTACTTC
CASSQDRYSYEQYF
>TRBV28|TRBD2|TRBJ2-1|.
TGTGCCAGCAACCTAGGCTGGCGGGAGTATGGCAATGAGCAGTTCTTC
CASNLGWREYGNEQFF
>TRBV6-4|.|TRBJ2-7|.
TGTGCCAGCAGTGACGATGGTAGTCGCTGGGAGCAGTACTTC
CASSDDGSRWEQYF
>TRBV10-3|TRBD2|TRBJ2-7|.
TGTGCCATCAGGGCATTTAGCGGGAGAGACGAGCAGTACTTC
CAIRAFSGRDEQYF
>TRBV25-1|TRBD1|TRBJ1-4|.
TGTGCCAGCCAAAATGAGGGGGCGCGGGGTAATGAAAAACTGTTTTTT
CASQNEGARGNEKLFF
>TRBV7-2|TRBD1|TRBJ1-2|.
TGTGCCAGCAGCTTACTTTTGGGACAGGGGGACTATGGCTACACCTTC
CASSLLLGQGDYGYTF
>TRBV7-9|.|TRBJ1-5|.
TGTGCCAGCAGCTTAGGGGCAGGGGGCAATCAGCCCCAGCATTTT
CASSLGAGGNQPQHF
>TRBV7-7|.|TRBJ2-3|few
TGTGCCAGCAGCCGATCGGTGGGCACAGATACGCAGTATTTT
CASSRSVGTDTQYF
>TRBV6-8|TRBD1|TRBJ2-1|once
TGTGCCAGCAGGCCACAGGGGGGCCATGAGCAGTTCTTC
CASRPQGGHEQFF
>TRBV15|.|TRBJ1-2|.
TGTGCCACCAGCTCCTCATCGGGATCAAGCTATGGCTACACCTTC
CATSSSSGSSYGYTF
>TRBV28|TRBD2|TRBJ2-7|.
TGTGCCAGCAGTTCCCGACTAGCGGGAGTTCTCTACGAGCAGTACTTC
CASSSRLAGVLYEQYF
>TRBV28|TRBD2|TRBJ2-7|.
TGTGCCAGCAGTCCACTAGCGGGAGTGGACGAGCAGTACTTC
CASSPLAGVDEQYF
>TRBV5-1|TRBD2|TRBJ2-7|.
TGCGCCAGCAGCTTGGGTCCGGGACTAACGCCTCACGAGCAGTACTTC
CASSLGPGLTPHEQYF
>TRBV19|TRBD1|TRBJ2-7|.
TGTGCCAGTAGTATGTCCGGACAGGCGGTTTACGAGCAGTACTTC
CASSMSGQAVYEQYF
>TRBV7-9|.|TRBJ2-7|.
TGTTCCAGCAGTTCGGGACTCCCAGGGAACGAGCAGTACTTC
CSSSSGLPGNEQYF
>TRBV28|.|TRBJ1-2|.
TGTGCCAGCAGTCCTCGCACCCTGACAGGCGTTGGGGACTTC
CASSPRTLTGVGDF
>TRBV7-6|.|TRBJ2-1|.
TGTGCCAGCAGCTTAGAGGGACTTCCGGGTGAGCAGTTCTTC
CASSLEGLPGEQFF
>TRBV7-3|TRBD2|TRBJ2-7|few
TGTGCCAGCAGCATGGGACTAGCGGGACCCTACGAGCAGTACTTC
CASSMGLAGPYEQYF
>TRBV28|.|TRBJ1-5|once
TGTGCCAGCAGTTTTCGAGGAAGTAGCAATCAGCCCCAGCATTTT
CASSFRGSSNQPQHF
>TRBV7-9|TRBD2|TRBJ2-7|.
TGTGCCAGCAGCTTACGGCGGGAGGGTCACTACGAGCAGTACTTC
CASSLRREGHYEQYF
>TRBV25-1|TRBD2|TRBJ2-7|few
TGTGCCAGCAGTGACCTGTCGGCGGGGGGGTCGGTCGAGCAGTACTTC
CASSDLSAGGSVEQYF
>TRBV7-6|.|TRBJ2-3|few
TGTGCCAGCAGCCAAGACCGGGGCACAGATACGCAGTATTTT
CASSQDRGTDTQYF
>TRBV5-4|.|TRBJ2-6|once
TGTGCCAGCAGCCTCGACGGGTCTGGGGCCAACGTCCTGACTTTC
CASSLDGSGANVLTF
>TRBV28|TRBD2|TRBJ2-3|few
TGTGCCAGCAGTTTGTCGTCGCGGGAGGGGGTAGATACGCAGTATTTT
CASSLSSREGVDTQYF